The rows below give T cell receptor beta chains drawn from one sample of a study of CD4 and CD8 cells across lung adenocarcinoma regions. A single record per CDR3 protein comes from TCRdb applying MiXCR to the PCR reads. Counted here are around 20,000 distinct CDR3 sequences, 50% occurring once; the ten biggest clones make up around 34%. The sample taken for sequencing was CD8+ T cells from the margin of a lung tumor. These receptors were taken from a male donor with lung adenocarcinoma. The CD4 and CD8 labels of this study may be unreliable. Each CDR3 is given with its conserved first and last residue. The order of the fields is clone size, D gene, V gene, J gene, CDR3 protein, CDR3 DNA. A D gene is named only where the DNA matches it firmly. The size of a clone is reported for some rows only, either as once, few or many, or as a class for expanded clones.

>many|.|TRBV6-1|TRBJ1-2
CASSEQPRGIYGYTF
TGTGCCAGCAGTGAACAGCCTAGGGGCATCTATGGCTACACCTTC
>few|TRBD1|TRBV11-1|TRBJ2-1
CASSPGQSTSSYNEQFF
TGTGCCAGCAGTCCGGGACAGTCTACGAGCTCCTACAATGAGCAGTTCTTC
>.|TRBD2|TRBV27|TRBJ2-1
CASSFQSGGGYNEQFF
TGTGCCAGCAGTTTCCAAAGCGGGGGGGGATACAATGAGCAGTTCTTC
>.|.|TRBV27|TRBJ2-1
CASSLSVTDGEQFF
TGTGCCAGCAGTTTATCTGTCACGGACGGTGAGCAGTTCTTC
>many|.|TRBV6-5|TRBJ1-2
CASTRLGTSGRHYGYTF
TGTGCCAGCACCAGGCTAGGGACATCGGGCCGCCACTATGGCTACACCTTC
>.|.|TRBV5-1|TRBJ2-1
CASSSSGGNEQFF
TGCGCCAGCAGCTCATCTGGGGGTAATGAGCAGTTCTTC
>.|.|TRBV12-5|TRBJ2-7
CASGPGAPYEQYF
TGTGCTAGTGGCCCGGGAGCACCCTACGAGCAGTACTTC
>.|.|TRBV6-1|TRBJ2-7
CASSEDDLLYEQYF
TGTGCCAGCAGTGAAGATGACTTACTCTACGAGCAGTACTTC
>.|.|TRBV6-1|TRBJ2-2
CASSGRARELFF
TGTGCCAGCAGTGGGCGGGCCAGGGAGCTGTTTTTT
>.|TRBD2|TRBV10-1|TRBJ2-1
CASRRVIGDMAGGYDEQFF
TGCGCCAGCAGAAGGGTTATTGGGGATATGGCGGGAGGGTACGATGAGCAGTTCTTC
>.|TRBD2|TRBV6-1|TRBJ2-1
CARGQNGGREDEQFF
TGTGCCAGGGGTCAAAATGGCGGGAGAGAAGATGAGCAGTTCTTC
>.|.|TRBV6-1|TRBJ2-4
CASSERGDIQYF
TGTGCCAGCAGTGAAAGGGGAGACATTCAGTACTTC
>.|TRBD2|TRBV10-1|TRBJ2-1
CASSGGTNYNEQFF
TGCGCCAGCAGTGGGGGGACTAACTACAATGAGCAGTTCTTC
>medium-sized|.|TRBV10-1|TRBJ2-1
CASSLGRGAHEQFF
TGCGCCAGCAGCCTTGGTAGGGGGGCCCATGAGCAGTTCTTC
>.|TRBD2|TRBV11-2|TRBJ2-1
CASSLSGLGEFF
TGTGCCAGCAGCCTTAGCGGGTTGGGGGAGTTCTTC
>.|.|TRBV6-1|TRBJ1-1
CASSRDFEAFF
TGTGCCAGCAGTCGGGATTTTGAAGCTTTCTTT
>many|.|TRBV7-2|TRBJ2-5
CASSFPPGTQETQYF
TGTGCCAGCAGCTTTCCTCCCGGGACCCAAGAGACCCAGTACTTC
>.|.|TRBV25-1|TRBJ2-7
CASSDWQGPSYEQYF
TGTGCCAGCAGTGACTGGCAGGGACCCTCCTACGAGCAGTACTTC
>.|.|TRBV6-1|TRBJ2-3
CASGGAGGRDGDTQYF
TGTGCCAGCGGGGGGGCCGGGGGCCGGGACGGGGATACGCAGTATTTC
>.|.|TRBV4-1|TRBJ1-5
CASSQGWGSQPQHF
TGCGCCAGCAGCCAAGGGTGGGGTTCTCAGCCCCAGCATTTT
>many|.|TRBV6-5|TRBJ2-3
CASSYRAGVADTQYF
TGTGCCAGCAGTTACCGGGCAGGGGTGGCGGATACGCAGTATTTT
>.|.|TRBV12-5|TRBJ2-4
CASGQGAKKIQYF
TGTGCTAGTGGACAGGGTGCCAAAAAGATTCAGTACTTC
>.|.|TRBV6-1|TRBJ1-2
CASGREPLYGYTF
TGTGCCAGCGGACGGGAACCTTTATATGGCTACACCTTC
>.|.|TRBV11-2|TRBJ2-7
CASSLDTTYEQYF
TGTGCCAGCAGCTTAGACACAACCTACGAGCAGTACTTC
>few|TRBD2|TRBV6-4|TRBJ2-3
CASSLTAASGGSGTDTQYF
TGTGCCAGCAGTCTCACGGCGGCTAGCGGGGGATCGGGCACAGATACGCAGTATTTT
>.|.|TRBV10-2|TRBJ2-7
CASRGSGAKNTQYF
TGCGCCAGCAGGGGTTCGGGAGCCAAGAATACGCAGTACTTC
>.|.|TRBV10-3|TRBJ2-6
CAIPGQVGANVLTF
TGTGCCATCCCCGGCCAGGTTGGGGCCAACGTCCTGACTTTC
>many|TRBD1|TRBV12-3/TRBV12-4|TRBJ2-3
CASSNRGGTDTQYF
TGTGCCAGCAGTAACAGGGGGGGCACAGATACGCAGTATTTT
>.|TRBD1|TRBV10-2|TRBJ2-1
CASSPDRVVYNEQFF
TGCGCCAGCAGTCCGGACAGGGTGGTCTACAATGAGCAGTTCTTC
>once|TRBD2|TRBV12-3/TRBV12-4|TRBJ2-3
CASRLAGEETQYF
TGTGCCAGCAGGCTCGCGGGAGAAGAGACCCAGTATTTC
>.|.|TRBV6-1|TRBJ2-5
CAGSEVGSPETQYF
TGTGCGGGCAGTGAAGTTGGCAGCCCAGAGACGCAGTACTTT
>.|TRBD2|TRBV11-2|TRBJ2-7
CASSLAGTRTYEQYF
TGTGCCAGCAGCTTAGCCGGGACTAGGACCTACGAGCAGTACTTC
>.|.|TRBV6-1|TRBJ2-1
CASGAGMWAKNTQFF
TGTGCCAGCGGTGCGGGGATGTGGGCCAAAAACACGCAGTTCTTC
>few|.|TRBV7-2|TRBJ2-1
CASSRGLSPYNEQFF
TGTGCCAGCAGCCGCGGTCTAAGTCCCTACAATGAGCAGTTCTTC
>.|.|TRBV7-6|TRBJ2-3
CASSALGGRSTDTQYF
TGTGCCAGCAGTGCTCTCGGGGGCCGTAGCACAGATACCCAGTATTTC
>few|.|TRBV4-2|TRBJ2-3
CASSQGGKRRDTQYF
TGTGCCAGCAGCCAAGGGGGGAAAAGAAGGGATACGCAGTATTTT
>few|.|TRBV3-1|TRBJ2-7
CASSLAEGYEQYF
TGTGCCAGCAGCCTAGCGGAGGGGTACGAGCAGTACTTC
>many|TRBD2|TRBV7-2|TRBJ2-5
CASATSGSRTQYF
TGTGCCAGCGCGACTAGCGGTTCCAGGACCCAGTACTTC
>.|.|TRBV6-1|TRBJ2-5
CASSEAVHAGCDKNTQYF
TGTGCCAGCAGTGAAGCAGTCCACGCGGGTTGTGACAAAAACACCCAGTACTTC
>medium-sized|.|TRBV27|TRBJ2-7
CASSNTRDSYEQYF
TGTGCCAGCAGCAATACTAGGGATTCCTACGAGCAGTACTTC
>.|.|TRBV6-1|TRBJ2-4
CARGPGGRDQKTQYF
TGTGCCAGGGGGCCCGGGGGGCGTGACCAAAAGACTCAGTACTTC
>.|TRBD1|TRBV10-3|TRBJ1-1
CAISGGTEAFF
TGTGCCATATCAGGGGGCACTGAAGCTTTCTTT
>.|.|TRBV6-1|TRBJ2-5
CASGKDRRQETQYF
TGTGCCAGCGGAAAGGACCGCCGCCAAGAGACCCAGTACTTC
>.|TRBD1|TRBV6-1|TRBJ2-3
CTSSEQGAHTYEQYF
TGTACCAGCAGTGAACAGGGGGCACATACCTACGAGCAGTACTTT
>medium-sized|.|TRBV12-3/TRBV12-4|TRBJ1-2
CASSVNYGYTF
TGTGCCAGCAGTGTGAACTATGGCTACACCTTC